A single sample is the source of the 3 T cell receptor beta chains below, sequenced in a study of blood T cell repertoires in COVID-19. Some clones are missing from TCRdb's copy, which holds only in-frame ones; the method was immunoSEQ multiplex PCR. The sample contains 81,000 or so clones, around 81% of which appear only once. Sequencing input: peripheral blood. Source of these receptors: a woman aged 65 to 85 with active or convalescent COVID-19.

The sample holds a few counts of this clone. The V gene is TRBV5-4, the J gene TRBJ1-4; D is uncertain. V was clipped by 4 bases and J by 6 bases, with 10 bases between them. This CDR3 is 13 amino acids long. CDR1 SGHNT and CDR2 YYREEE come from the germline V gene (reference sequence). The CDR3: CASSLETDEKLFF. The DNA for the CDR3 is TGTGCCAGCAGCCTAGAGACGGATGAAAAACTGTTTTTT.

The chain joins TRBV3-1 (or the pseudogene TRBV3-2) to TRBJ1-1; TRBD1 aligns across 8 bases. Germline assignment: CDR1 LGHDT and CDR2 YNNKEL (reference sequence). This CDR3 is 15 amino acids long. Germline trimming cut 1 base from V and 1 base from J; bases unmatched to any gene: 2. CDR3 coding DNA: TGTGCCAGCAGCCAAGTAGGGACAGGGAACACTGAAGCTTTCTTT. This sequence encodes CASSQVGTGNTEAFF.

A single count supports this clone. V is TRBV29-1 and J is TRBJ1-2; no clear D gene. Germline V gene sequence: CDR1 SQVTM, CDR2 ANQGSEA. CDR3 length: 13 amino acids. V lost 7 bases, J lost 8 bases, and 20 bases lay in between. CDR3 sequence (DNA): TGCAGCGCCCAAGCGGGCCTTGAGTTAGGCTACACCTTC. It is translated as CSAQAGLELGYTF.